One and the same sample provided the 16 T cell receptor beta chains below, sequenced in a study of CD8 T cells in ankylosing spondylitis. Each CDR3 protein is one row after TCRdb ran MiXCR on the 5' RACE reads. The repertoire consists of under 300,000 distinct CDR3 sequences, with about 11% occurring once and the leading ten covering around 7%. The source material was blood, either unsorted or a sorted T cell fraction (not recorded which). The receptors here all came from a male donor with ankylosing spondylitis or in good health (not recorded which).

The sample holds many counts of this clonotype. The J gene is TRBJ2-7, the V gene TRBV12-3 or TRBV12-4; 7 nucleotides align to TRBD1. CDR3 length: 13 residues. J was trimmed by 2 bases and V by 5 bases; bases with no gene match: 3. CDR3 protein: CASSGTETYEQYF. As DNA, the CDR3 is TGTGCCAGCAGTGGGACAGAGACCTACGAGCAGTACTTC.

This clonotype has at least ten counts. This chain uses TRBV20-1 with TRBJ2-5, with 9 bases that match TRBD1. J gave up 9 bases and V 1 base, and 9 bases lay outside the gene matches. Germline V gives CDR1 DFQATT, CDR2 SNEGSKA (reference sequence). The CDR3 has 14 amino acids. The CDR3 DNA reads TGCAGTGCTAGAGTCCCGGGACAGGGTCCTGCCCAGTACTTC. Amino acid sequence: CSARVPGQGPAQYF.

This clonotype was seen a handful of times. This chain connects TRBV7-8 to TRBJ2-7; unclear D gene. V lost 8 bases and J 4 bases, leaving 15 bases between the germline ends. The CDR3 is made up of 13 amino acids. Looked up from germline, CDR1 is SGHVS and CDR2 is FQNEAQ. The CDR3 here is CASAVAVGYEQYF. The CDR3 region has the DNA TGTGCCAGCGCGGTGGCAGTTGGGTACGAGCAGTACTTC. Full variable domain (rest looked up from reference TRBV7-8 and TRBJ2-7): GAGVSQSPRYKVAKRGQDVALRCDPISGHVSLFWYQQALGQGPEFLTYFQNEAQLDKSGLPSDRFFAERPEGSVSTLKIQRTQQEDSAVYLCASAVAVGYEQYFGPGTRLTVT.

This clonotype showed up many times. The J gene is TRBJ2-3, the V gene TRBV5-1; D perhaps matches TRBD1 (6 bases). Germline-derived CDR1 and CDR2 are SGHRS and YFSETQ. Trimming took off 4 bases at V and 0 bases at J, with 12 bases between the two ends. There are 15 residues in the CDR3. CDR3 coding DNA: TGCGCCAGCAGCGGGCTTGGGGGCAGCACAGATACGCAGTATTTT. Translating gives CASSGLGGSTDTQYF.

The chain carries TRBV20-1 and TRBJ2-3; 12 bases map to TRBD2. Germline V gives CDR1 DFQATT, CDR2 SNEGSKA (reference sequence). The J segment lost 2 bases and the V segment lost 5 bases, leaving 8 bases of the junction unmatched. The CDR3 totals 16 residues. CDR3 sequence reads: CSASYGLAGNTDTQYF. DNA for the CDR3: TGCAGTGCTTCTTACGGACTAGCGGGAAACACAGATACGCAGTATTTT.

The chain has TRBV27 and TRBJ2-7; the D gene is possibly TRBD1 (5 bases). The CDR3 consists of 16 residues. Germline-derived CDR1 and CDR2 are MNHEY and SMNVEV (reference sequence). The V end was cut by 4 bases, the J end by 2 bases, with 18 bases between. As DNA, the CDR3 is TGTGCCAGCAGTTCGAGCCAGGGTGAGCTAGCCTACGAGCAGTACTTC. This encodes CASSSSQGELAYEQYF.

The rearrangement joins TRBV12-3 or TRBV12-4 to TRBJ2-7; 7 positions match TRBD1. V lost 5 bases, J lost 6 bases, and 10 bases stayed unmatched. The CDR3 contains 14 residues. Here the CDR3 DNA reads TGTGCCAGCAGTCGCGACACAGGGGTCGGCGAGCAGTACTTC. Its protein is CASSRDTGVGEQYF.

At least ten counts were recorded for this clonotype. The chain combines TRBV3-1 with TRBJ2-1; 11 nucleotides match TRBD2. Germline lookup yields CDR1 LGHDT and CDR2 YNNKEL (reference sequence). The CDR3 covers 17 residues. The junction had 5 bases not matched to a gene; V was cut back by 0 bases and J by 4 bases. The CDR3 DNA reads as TGTGCCAGCAGCCAAGATTTGCTAGCGGGAGGATACAATGAGCAGTTCTTC. It translates to CASSQDLLAGGYNEQFF.

This clonotype was counted a few times. This chain uses TRBV19 with TRBJ1-1, with D hard to call. Germline lookup yields CDR1 LNHDA and CDR2 SQIVND (reference sequence). V was pared by 9 bases and J by 2 bases, with 22 bases between. The CDR3 extends over 16 amino acids. The DNA for the CDR3 is TGTGCCAGCAGACGTCCTTCCCAGGCGACCAACACTGAAGCTTTCTTT. This encodes CASRRPSQATNTEAFF.

Many counts were recorded for this clonotype. This sequence joins TRBV20-1 and TRBJ2-1, with D possibly TRBD1 on 6 matching bases. Germline assignment: CDR1 DFQATT and CDR2 SNEGSKA (reference sequence). Between the trimmed V and J ends, which lost 6 bases and 4 bases, there was a span of 13 bases. This CDR3 is built from 13 residues. The CDR3 nucleotides are TGCAGTGCCCCCCGAGGGGGTTACAATGAGCAGTTCTTC. This gives the protein CSAPRGGYNEQFF.

This clonotype was observed many times. The chain is built from TRBV20-1 and TRBJ2-4, with D possibly TRBD2 on 6 matching bases. This CDR3 contains 10 residues. V shed 6 bases and J shed 6 bases, with 6 bases lying between them. CDR1 and CDR2 from the germline V gene are DFQATT and SNEGSKA (reference sequence). The CDR3 DNA follows: TGCAGTGCCGGGGGAAACATTCAGTACTTC. Its translation is CSAGGNIQYF.

This clonotype has at least ten counts. The rearrangement links TRBV20-1 to TRBJ1-1, with TRBD1 as a possible D gene (5 bases). V lost 6 bases to trimming and J lost 4 bases, with 15 bases between them. From germline, CDR1 is DFQATT and CDR2 SNEGSKA (reference sequence). CDR3 length equals 13 residues. The CDR3 here is CSARDGVVTEAFF. DNA for the CDR3: TGCAGTGCCAGGGATGGGGTTGTCACTGAAGCTTTCTTT.

The chain links TRBV19 to TRBJ1-2; D may be TRBD1 (5 bases). The CDR3 is made up of 14 amino acids. The germline CDR1 and CDR2 sequences are LNHDA and SQIVND (reference sequence). Trimming cost V 5 bases and J 3 bases, with 13 bases left between them. The CDR3 loop reads CASSFRVEDYGYTF. The CDR3 DNA follows: TGTGCCAGTAGTTTCAGGGTTGAGGACTATGGCTACACCTTC.

To note about this clonotype: One junction end does not reproduce the germline sequence, and a read error may be involved. The chain links TRBV2 to TRBJ2-5; D is possibly TRBD2 (5 bases). The CDR3 has 14 amino acids. CDR1 SNHLY and CDR2 FYNNEI come from the germline V gene. The DNA for the CDR3 is TGTGCCAGCAGTGAAGCGTCCGGTTGGGAGATCCAGTACTTC. Translation: CASSEASGWEIQYF. The complete variable domain, with remaining parts taken from reference TRBV2 and TRBJ2-5, reads EPEVTQTPSHQVTQMGQEVILRCVPISNHLYFYWYRQILGQKVEFLVSFYNNEISEKSEIFDDQFSVERPDGSNFTLKIRSTKLEDSAMYFCASSEASGWEIQYFGPGTRLLVL.

This rearrangement joins TRBV7-3 to TRBJ2-3; 7 nucleotides align to TRBD1. Unmatched junction bases numbered 6, after V lost 2 bases and J lost 4 bases. This CDR3 has 15 residues. Germline V gene sequence: CDR1 SGHTA, CDR2 FQGTGA. In DNA form, the CDR3 reads TGTGCCAGCAGCTTAGCAGGGGGTGGCGCAGATACGCAGTATTTT. The encoded protein is CASSLAGGGADTQYF.

The chain carries TRBV12-3 or TRBV12-4 and TRBJ1-3; D remains ambiguous. With 3 bases removed from V and 2 bases from J, the gap between germline ends came to 11 bases. CDR3 length: 15 residues. Here the CDR3 reads CASSLESLAGNTIYF. For the CDR3, the DNA is TGTGCCAGCAGTTTGGAGTCCTTGGCTGGAAACACCATATATTTT.